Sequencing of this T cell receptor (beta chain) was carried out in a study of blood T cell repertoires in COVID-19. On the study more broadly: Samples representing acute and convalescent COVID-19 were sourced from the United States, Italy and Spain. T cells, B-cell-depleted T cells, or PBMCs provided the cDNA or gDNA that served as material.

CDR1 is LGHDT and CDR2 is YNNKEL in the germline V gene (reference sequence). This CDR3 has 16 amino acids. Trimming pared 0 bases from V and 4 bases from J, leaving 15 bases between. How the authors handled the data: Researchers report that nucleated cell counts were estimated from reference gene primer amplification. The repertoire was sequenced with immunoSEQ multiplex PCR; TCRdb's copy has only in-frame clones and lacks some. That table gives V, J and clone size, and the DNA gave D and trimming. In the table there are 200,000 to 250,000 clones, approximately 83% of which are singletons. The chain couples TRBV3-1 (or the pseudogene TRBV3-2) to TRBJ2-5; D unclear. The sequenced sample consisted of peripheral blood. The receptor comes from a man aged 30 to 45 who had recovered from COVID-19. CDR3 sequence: CASSQDDPDGRETQYF. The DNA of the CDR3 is TGTGCCAGCAGCCAAGACGACCCTGATGGGCGAGAGACCCAGTACTTC.